This T cell receptor beta chain was found in a study of blood T cells in healthy people across ages. Study-wide results and caveats: In long-lived donors, naive CD4+ cell counts and diversity exceeded those of aged donors.

Regarding this clonotype: Its antigen is as yet unknown.

The CDR3 sequence is 18 residues long. Unmatched junction bases numbered 7, after V lost 3 bases and J lost 0 bases. Germline lookup yields CDR1 MNHEY and CDR2 SVGAGI. The use of a sample-barcoded 5' primer and a J-beta primer mix characterized a second PCR of roughly 7 to 11 cycles. Every cDNA molecule bore a tag from a template-switch adaptor containing 12 random nucleotides. TCRdb recomputed calls from the 5' RACE reads with MiXCR, one row per CDR3 protein. There are over 1.5 million distinct CDR3 sequences in the sample; roughly 52% occur only once, and approximately 2.1% lies in the top ten. The chain is built from TRBV6-5 and TRBJ2-6; 8 bases match TRBD1. The source material was blood. The sequence was obtained from a woman aged 40 to 50 in good health. CDR3 loop: CASSYLPGGSSGANVLTF. Written as DNA, the CDR3 is TGTGCCAGCAGTTATCTCCCAGGGGGCAGCTCTGGGGCCAACGTCCTGACTTTC.